These 29 T cell receptor beta chains were sequenced from one sample in a study of early T cells in non-severe SARS-CoV-2 infection. Each CDR3 protein is one row after TCRdb ran MiXCR on the 5' RACE reads. The profile shows 80,000 to 100,000 distinct CDR3 sequences, approximately 14% of them singletons. Sequencing was done on a sample of whole blood. Receptor source: an adult who was a healthcare worker with PCR-confirmed SARS-CoV-2 infection or an uninfected control (not recorded which).

This rearrangement joins TRBV7-9 to TRBJ2-1; 7 bases are shared with TRBD2. Trimming took 2 bases from V and 9 from J; bases not matched to a gene: 13. The V gene's germline CDR1 is SEHNR and CDR2 FQNEAQ (reference sequence). The CDR3 sequence is 16 residues long. The CDR3 loop reads CASSLTATRSGGEQFF. The CDR3, as DNA: TGTGCCAGCAGCTTAACGGCCACCCGTTCGGGGGGTGAGCAGTTCTTC.

The rearrangement uses TRBV11-2 and TRBJ2-1, with 8 positions matching TRBD1. CDR1 and CDR2 (germline): SGHAT, FQNNGV. The CDR3 has 16 residues. After removal of 3 bases from V and 8 bases from J, the junction contained 12 bases not matched to a gene. This CDR3 is CASSFRGRDGNDEQFF. CDR3 sequence (DNA): TGTGCCAGCAGCTTCAGGGGGCGCGACGGAAACGATGAGCAGTTCTTC.

A few counts support this clonotype. V gene TRBV14 combines with J gene TRBJ2-7, with D perhaps TRBD1 or TRBD2 (5 bases each). This CDR3 spans 15 amino acids. Between the trimmed V and J ends, which lost 3 bases and 0 bases, there was a span of 12 bases. CDR1 and CDR2 (germline): SGHDN, FVKESK. The CDR3 loop is CASSQGRGRSYEQYF. The CDR3 coding sequence is TGTGCCAGCAGCCAGGGACGCGGGCGCTCCTACGAGCAGTACTTC.

The rearrangement uses TRBV27 and TRBJ2-1; 7 bases are a match to TRBD2. Germline trimming cut 1 base from V and 4 bases from J; bases unmatched to any gene: 4. Germline-derived CDR1 and CDR2 are MNHEY and SMNVEV (reference sequence). This CDR3 has 15 amino acids. The CDR3, as DNA: TGTGCCAGCAGTTTATGGCTAGCGGTTTACAATGAGCAGTTCTTC. Amino acid sequence: CASSLWLAVYNEQFF.

This chain joins TRBV7-2 and TRBJ2-7; D is unresolved. Germline V gives CDR1 SGHTA, CDR2 FQGNSA. The CDR3 spans 13 residues. Trimming removed 2 bases at V and 2 bases at J, with 7 bases between. The CDR3 coding sequence is TGTGCCAGCAGCTTAAACCCTCCCTACGAGCAGTACTTC. Translation: CASSLNPPYEQYF.

A word on this clonotype: Because the CDR3's place on the DNA is in doubt, the DNA is left out and the CDR3 is given as listed by TCRdb. The CDR3: CASSSSRGRQTYEQYF. J is TRBJ2-7 and V is TRBV12-3 or TRBV12-4; the DNA was not compared with TRBD1, the D call given in the table. The CDR3 totals 16 residues, both ends included.

This clonotype was observed many times. The genes are TRBV6-6 and TRBJ1-3, with TRBD1 matching over 9 bases. Germline CDR1 reads MNHNY; CDR2 reads SVGAGI (reference sequence). V lost 4 bases and J lost 4; bases outside the gene matches: 5. This CDR3 has 15 residues. The DNA of the CDR3 is TGTGCCAGCAGTTCAAGGACAGGGGACGGAAACACCATATATTTT. Translated: CASSSRTGDGNTIYF.

The sample holds one count of this clonotype. The J gene is TRBJ1-5, the V gene TRBV20-1; possible D gene TRBD1, 6 bases. CDR1 and CDR2 (germline): DFQATT, SNEGSKA (reference sequence). This CDR3 comprises 15 residues. The V end was cut by 4 bases, the J end by 0 bases, with 13 bases between. CDR3 sequence reads: CSAIPTGYSNQPQHF. CDR3 nucleotide sequence: TGCAGTGCTATACCGACAGGTTATAGCAATCAGCCCCAGCATTTT.

This clonotype was observed many times. V usage is TRBV6-6 and J usage is TRBJ2-3; TRBD2 is a possible D gene (6 bases). The V gene lost 7 bases and the J gene lost 2 bases, with 10 bases spanning the gap. Per the germline V gene, CDR1 is MNHNY and CDR2 is SVGAGI (reference sequence). The CDR3 extends over 13 amino acids. CDR3 bases: TGTGCCAGCAAGGAGGGCACCACAGATACGCAGTATTTT. Protein: CASKEGTTDTQYF.

The chain couples TRBV30 to TRBJ1-2; D is possibly TRBD1 (6 bases). V was shortened by 2 bases and J by 6 bases, with 13 bases between the two germline ends. Germline CDR1 reads GTSNPN; CDR2 reads SVGIG (reference sequence). This CDR3 is built from 13 residues. CDR3 amino acids: CAWSYNRENGYTF. The CDR3 DNA is TGTGCCTGGAGTTATAACAGGGAAAATGGCTACACCTTC.

Only a few counts were recorded for this clonotype. This chain connects TRBV7-6 to TRBJ2-1; D gene ambiguous. The CDR3 runs 12 residues. The V gene lost 2 bases and the J gene lost 9 bases, with 8 bases spanning the gap. From germline, CDR1 is SGHVS and CDR2 FNYEAQ. CDR3 nucleotide sequence: TGTGCCAGCAGCTTACCCGCAGCTGAGCAGTTCTTC. It specifies CASSLPAAEQFF.

The V call is TRBV20-1, the J call TRBJ2-3; TRBD2 matches at 8 bases. Per the germline V gene, CDR1 is DFQATT and CDR2 is SNEGSKA (reference sequence). Losses at the gene ends were 2 bases for V and 3 bases for J; bases not matched to a gene: 7. The CDR3 extends over 15 amino acids. The CDR3 region is CSARYGGVSTDTQYF. The CDR3 coding sequence is TGCAGTGCTAGATACGGGGGGGTTAGTACAGATACGCAGTATTTT.

The genes are TRBV12-3 or TRBV12-4 and TRBJ1-4; D is ambiguous. The CDR3 runs to 14 residues. The V and J ends lost 3 bases and 8 bases respectively, with 13 bases between them. DNA of the CDR3: TGTGCCAGCAGTTTCACCAGCCGACGGGAAAAACTGTTTTTT. Its translation: CASSFTSRREKLFF.

The chain carries TRBV6-5 and TRBJ2-5; D is possibly TRBD2 (6 bases). The CDR3 covers 14 residues. Trimming removed 0 bases at V and 4 bases at J, with 9 bases between. Germline V lookup: CDR1 MNHEY, CDR2 SVGAGI. The CDR3 coding sequence is TGTGCCAGCAGTTACTCTTCCGGGAGAGAGACCCAGTACTTC. It codes for CASSYSSGRETQYF.

This clonotype was seen ten or more times. The rearrangement uses TRBV6-5 and TRBJ1-1, with TRBD1 matching over 7 bases. CDR3 length equals 14 residues. In germline, CDR1 is MNHEY, CDR2 SVGAGI. Unmatched junction bases numbered 8, after V lost 5 bases and J lost 5 bases. The CDR3, as DNA: TGTGCCAGCAGTCCTCGACAGGGAGGGACTGAAGCTTTCTTT. This gives the protein CASSPRQGGTEAFF.

The sample holds a few counts of this clonotype. The chain couples TRBV3-1 to TRBJ2-1, with 8 bases aligning to TRBD2. Germline CDR1 LGHDT, CDR2 YNNKEL (reference sequence). The CDR3 is 14 residues long. V shed 5 bases and J 4 bases; nucleotides not matched to a gene: 4. This CDR3 reads CASSYTSGYNEQFF. As DNA, the CDR3 is TGTGCCAGCAGCTACACTAGCGGATACAATGAGCAGTTCTTC.

V usage is TRBV5-1 and J usage is TRBJ1-1, with unresolved D. Between the trimmed V and J ends, which lost 5 bases and 4 bases, there was a span of 12 bases. This CDR3 has 13 amino acids. Germline-derived CDR1 and CDR2 are SGHRS and YFSETQ. CDR3 DNA sequence: TGCGCCAGCAGGTGGAGAGAGATCACTGAAGCTTTCTTT. It yields the protein CASRWREITEAFF.

This clonotype turned up a few times. The J gene is TRBJ2-7, the V gene TRBV12-3 or TRBV12-4; perhaps D is TRBD1 or TRBD2 (5 bases each). The CDR3 runs to 16 residues. The V end lost 6 bases, the J end lost 5 bases, and 23 bases lay between the germline ends. This chain's CDR3 is CASSTRAARGSDEQYF. Written as DNA, the CDR3 is TGTGCCAGCAGCACGAGGGCGGCTAGGGGTTCTGACGAGCAGTACTTC.

This clonotype was detected a few times. The V and J genes are TRBV5-1 and TRBJ1-4; TRBD1 is a possible D gene (6 bases). The V gene's germline CDR1 is SGHRS and CDR2 YFSETQ. CDR3 length equals 15 residues. V gave up 3 bases and J gave up 4 bases, with 13 bases separating them. CDR3 in DNA: TGCGCCAGCAGCTCGGAGGGGGACCGTAATGAAAAACTGTTTTTT. Its protein product is CASSSEGDRNEKLFF.

The table lists this clonotype with a few counts. The J gene is TRBJ1-2, the V gene TRBV4-1; the D gene is possibly TRBD1 (6 bases). The V and J ends lost 0 bases and 5 bases respectively, with 10 bases between them. The CDR3 runs to 14 residues. Germline CDR1 is MGHRA and CDR2 is YSYEKL. As DNA, the CDR3 is TGCGCCAGCAGCCAAGATGGCAGGGGATATGGCTACACCTTC. This sequence encodes CASSQDGRGYGYTF.

V usage is TRBV24-1 and J usage is TRBJ1-1, with 7 bases aligning to TRBD1. Germline V gives CDR1 KGHDR, CDR2 SFDVKD. The CDR3 runs 12 residues. Trimming at V came to 4 bases and at J to 7 bases, leaving 2 bases not matched to a gene. CDR3 sequence reads: CATSDWTGEAFF. Written as DNA, the CDR3 is TGTGCCACCAGTGACTGGACAGGTGAAGCTTTCTTT.

The rearrangement joins TRBV6-6 to TRBJ2-7, with D possibly matching TRBD2 (5 bases). V lost 7 bases, J lost 7 bases, and 20 bases lay in between. CDR1 is MNHNY, CDR2 SVGAGI, per germline (reference sequence). This CDR3 contains 14 residues. CDR3 in amino acids: CASTEEGSTREQYF. In DNA, the CDR3 is TGTGCCAGCACCGAAGAGGGATCGACGCGGGAGCAGTACTTC.

This clonotype was counted only a few times. The gene calls are TRBV7-8 and TRBJ2-5; TRBD2 aligns across 13 bases. V lost 2 bases to trimming and J lost 1 base; unmatched junction nucleotides: 13. This CDR3 spans 20 amino acids. Germline V gene sequence: CDR1 SGHVS, CDR2 FQNEAQ. The CDR3 coding sequence is TGTGCCAGCAGCTTATACGCAATGGGACTAGCGGGAACCTTCCAAGAGACCCAGTACTTC. It specifies CASSLYAMGLAGTFQETQYF.

This clonotype has a count of ten or more. V usage is TRBV18 and J usage is TRBJ2-3; D possibly uses TRBD1 or TRBD2 (6 bases each). V dropped 2 bases and J dropped 11 bases, with 11 bases sitting between them. Germline CDR1 is KGHSH and CDR2 is LQKENI. This CDR3 has 12 residues. The CDR3 loop is CASSPGEGGQYF. CDR3 DNA: TGTGCCAGCTCACCAGGCGAGGGGGGGCAGTATTTT. The variable domain in full, completed from reference TRBV18 and TRBJ2-3, reads NAGVMQNPRHLVRRRGQEARLRCSPMKGHSHVYWYRQLPEEGLKFMVYLQKENIIDESGMPKERFSAEFPKEGPSILRIQQVVRGDSAAYFCASSPGEGGQYFGPGTRLTVL.

The chain couples TRBV29-1 to TRBJ2-7; no reliable D call. Trimming took 3 bases from V and 0 from J, leaving 12 bases between them. Per the germline V gene, CDR1 is SQVTM and CDR2 is ANQGSEA. This CDR3 is 14 amino acids long. The CDR3 nucleotides read TGCAGCGTTGAGGCTGTTGGCAGCTCCTACGAGCAGTACTTC. Protein sequence: CSVEAVGSSYEQYF.

This clonotype was seen more than once but under ten times. The chain has TRBV19 and TRBJ2-4, with 7 nucleotides matching TRBD1. Germline values: CDR1 LNHDA, CDR2 SQIVND (reference sequence). The CDR3 has 15 residues. Trimming cost V 5 bases and J 4 bases; bases outside gene matches: 8. CDR3 bases: TGTGCCAGTAGTGACCGGGACAGACTTAAAAACATTCAGTACTTC. It encodes CASSDRDRLKNIQYF.

The chain carries TRBV12-2 and TRBJ2-3; the DNA was not compared with TRBD2, the D call given in the table. TRBV12-2 is marked as a pseudogene. The CDR3 runs 20 residues. The CDR3 loop reads CASRLRALLVSAPSTDTQYF. The CDR3 nucleotides read TGTGCAAGTCGCTTAAGGGCCCTGTTGGTTTCGGCCCCTAGCACAGATACGCAGTATTTT.

In this sample, this clonotype turned up many times. The chain joins TRBV5-1 to TRBJ1-1, with 8 bases fitting TRBD1. The CDR3 runs 17 residues. Germline V gives CDR1 SGHRS, CDR2 YFSETQ. The V and J ends lost 4 bases and 2 bases, in that order; junction bases with no gene match: 13. This CDR3 reads CASSPGVHRGINTEAFF. The CDR3 DNA reads TGCGCCAGCAGCCCCGGAGTCCACAGGGGGATAAACACTGAAGCTTTCTTT.

The chain links TRBV20-1 to TRBJ2-3; D is ambiguous. The CDR3 sequence is 16 residues long. Trimming stripped 3 bases from V and 4 bases from J, with 20 bases between. Per the germline V gene, CDR1 is DFQATT and CDR2 is SNEGSKA (reference sequence). The CDR3 sequence is CSASSYSQQRSDTQYF. Written as DNA, the CDR3 is TGCAGTGCTAGTAGCTACTCCCAGCAGAGGTCAGATACGCAGTATTTT.